This TCR beta chain stems from a study of shared clonotypes between healthy human individuals. Overall study results and limits: Clonotypes not shared had lower generation probabilities than those common to all four donors.

TCRdb keeps only in-frame clones here, not all; method: immunoSEQ multiplex PCR. The sample yields 650,000 to 800,000 clones, around 77% seen once. V lost 5 bases to trimming and J lost 6 bases; unmatched junction nucleotides: 12. The CDR3 has 15 amino acids. From germline, CDR1 is MNHEY and CDR2 SMNVEV (reference sequence). This clone was picked up many times. Its specificity is unknown. The TCR comes from a woman in her thirties in good health. The material sequenced was memory CD4+ T cells sorted from blood. Subset defined: CD45RA-negative fraction. V is TRBV27 and J is TRBJ2-7; the match to TRBD2 covers 8 bases. The CDR3 here is CASSLDVGGGSEQYF. The CDR3 bases are TGTGCCAGCAGTCTCGACGTCGGGGGGGGTAGCGAGCAGTACTTC.